This T cell receptor beta chain was identified in a study of control samples from healthy donors and cancer patients. The table came from immunoSEQ multiplex PCR; TCRdb's copy has only in-frame clones and leaves some out. This table holds some 140,000 clones, 75% to 90% found once. The CDR3 consists of 16 residues. Germline V gene sequence: CDR1 SGHRS, CDR2 YFSETQ. V lost 2 bases and J lost 6; bases outside the gene matches: 7. The TCR sequence derives from a woman in her twenties or thirties in good health. Sequencing input: blood. The chain uses TRBV5-1 and TRBJ2-2; the match to TRBD1 covers 10 bases. CDR3 region: CASSLMGQGFSGELFF. The CDR3, as DNA: TGCGCCAGCAGCTTAATGGGACAGGGGTTCTCCGGGGAGCTGTTTTTT.